These 27 T cell receptor beta chains came from one sample sequenced in a study of monozygotic twins with cystic fibrosis. The repertoire was sequenced with immunoSEQ multiplex PCR; TCRdb's copy has only in-frame clones and lacks some. The repertoire holds some 25,000 clones, with 96% as singletons. The sample taken for sequencing was blood. Receptors originate from a girl aged 2-15 years with cystic fibrosis.

The chain uses TRBV6-6 and TRBJ2-1; TRBD1 is a possible D gene (7 bases). The germline V gene has CDR1 MNHNY and CDR2 SVGAGI (reference sequence). CDR3 size: 12 residues. V was trimmed by 6 bases and J by 13 bases, leaving 16 bases between them. In DNA, the CDR3 is TGTGCCAGCAGCGAGGACAGGAGGGGACAGTTCTTC. It translates to CASSEDRRGQFF.

The chain carries TRBV11-3 and TRBJ2-7; D assignment may be TRBD1 or TRBD2 (5 bases each). The CDR3 is made up of 16 amino acids. From germline, CDR1 is SGHNT and CDR2 YENEEA. Trimming took off 3 bases at V and 4 bases at J, with 19 bases between the two ends. CDR3 sequence: CASSLPGPRETYEQYF. DNA of the CDR3: TGTGCCAGCAGCTTGCCGGGACCTCGAGAGACTTACGAGCAGTACTTC.

The V gene is TRBV19, the J gene TRBJ2-3, with a tentative D call TRBD1 (5 bases). Germline CDR1 and CDR2: LNHDA and SQIVND (reference sequence). The V end lost 3 bases, the J end lost 3 bases, and 13 bases lay between the germline ends. This CDR3 contains 15 residues. CDR3 residues: CASSIRARSTDTQYF. CDR3 sequence (DNA): TGTGCCAGTAGTATCAGGGCCAGATCTACAGATACGCAGTATTTT. The whole variable domain, filled in from reference TRBV19 and TRBJ2-3, reads DGGITQSPKYLFRKEGQNVTLSCEQNLNHDAMYWYRQDPGQGLRLIYYSQIVNDFQKGDIAEGYSVSREKKESFPLTVTSAQKNPTAFYLCASSIRARSTDTQYFGPGTRLTVL.

The chain uses TRBV19 and TRBJ1-2, with TRBD1 matching over 7 bases. Trimming cost V 7 bases and J 0 bases; bases outside gene matches: 8. Germline values: CDR1 LNHDA, CDR2 SQIVND (reference sequence). The CDR3 runs to 15 residues. The DNA of the CDR3 is TGTGCCAGTACCACCACAGGGGCGGCTAACTATGGCTACACCTTC. This codes for CASTTTGAANYGYTF.

This chain links TRBV11-3 with TRBJ1-4, with D unresolved. The CDR3 runs 13 residues. Per germline, CDR1 SGHNT and CDR2 YENEEA. V lost 4 bases to trimming and J lost 4 bases, with 7 bases between them. CDR3 loop: CASSSGDNEKLFF. The DNA of the CDR3 is TGTGCCAGCAGCTCTGGGGATAATGAAAAACTGTTTTTT.

As DNA, the CDR3 is TGTGCCAGTAGTGCTTTTAATCAGGGGGCGTACGAGCAGTACTTC. Its protein product is CASSAFNQGAYEQYF. The V gene is TRBV19, the J gene TRBJ2-7; 8 bases fit TRBD1. Germline V gives CDR1 LNHDA, CDR2 SQIVND (reference sequence). Trimming took 5 bases from V and 4 from J; bases not matched to a gene: 10. The CDR3 length is 15 residues.

The gene calls are TRBV2 and TRBJ2-5; 8 bases line up with TRBD1. Unmatched junction bases numbered 6, after V lost 6 bases and J lost 3 bases. From germline, CDR1 is SNHLY and CDR2 FYNNEI. This CDR3 has 14 residues. CDR3 DNA: TGTGCCAGCAGACAAGGACAGGGAAAAGAGACCCAGTACTTC. As protein: CASRQGQGKETQYF.

The rearrangement links TRBV6-1 to TRBJ2-3, with D perhaps matching TRBD1 or TRBD2 (5 bases each). The ends were cut back, 7 bases at V and 8 bases at J, with 16 bases in the middle. Germline CDR1 MNHNS, CDR2 SASEGT. The length of the CDR3 is 13 residues. CDR3 bases: TGTGCCAGCAACCCGACGGGGCTGTTTACGCAGTATTTT. Translating it yields CASNPTGLFTQYF.

The rearrangement links TRBV5-1 to TRBJ2-6; D is possibly TRBD2 (5 bases). The germline V gene has CDR1 SGHRS and CDR2 YFSETQ. This CDR3 is 18 amino acids long. The V gene lost 0 bases and the J gene lost 2 bases, with 15 bases spanning the gap. The CDR3 loop reads CASSLGPGGSAGANVLTF. The CDR3 DNA is TGCGCCAGCAGCTTGGGTCCAGGTGGGAGCGCTGGGGCCAACGTCCTGACTTTC.

J is TRBJ1-2 and V is TRBV27, with 12 bases aligning to TRBD1. The CDR3 covers 16 residues. V trimming: 10 bases; J trimming: 4 bases; junction bases outside the gene matches: 13. Germline V gene sequence: CDR1 MNHEY, CDR2 SMNVEV (reference sequence). CDR3 sequence reads: CATKGDRGRTAYGYTF. CDR3 DNA: TGTGCCACAAAGGGGGACAGGGGGCGCACGGCCTATGGCTACACCTTC.

V is TRBV6-5 and J is TRBJ2-7, with D uncertain. This CDR3 contains 13 residues. Trimming stripped 2 bases from V and 4 bases from J, with 9 bases between. Germline CDR1 MNHEY, CDR2 SVGAGI. The CDR3 region has the DNA TGTGCCAGCAGTTACGGGAACGAGTACGAGCAGTACTTC. Translated, it gives CASSYGNEYEQYF.

This clone was seen just once. CDR3 nucleotide sequence: TGCAGTGCCAAGGGGGGTTACGAGCAGTACTTC. Translating gives CSAKGGYEQYF. The chain is built from TRBV20-1 and TRBJ2-7; D may be TRBD1 or TRBD2 (6 bases each). Germline V gene sequence: CDR1 DFQATT, CDR2 SNEGSKA (reference sequence). The CDR3 contains 11 residues. Trimming removed 6 bases at V and 4 bases at J, with 10 bases between.

V usage is TRBV4-3 and J usage is TRBJ2-1; D may be TRBD2 (6 bases). CDR1 LGHNA and CDR2 YSLEER come from the germline V gene. Trimming removed 0 bases from V and 7 bases from J, with 13 bases in between. The length of the CDR3 is 15 residues. The CDR3 protein is CASSQDSLAENEQFF. The CDR3 coding sequence is TGCGCCAGCAGCCAAGATTCACTAGCCGAGAATGAGCAGTTCTTC.

V and J are TRBV9 and TRBJ2-7, with D unresolved. CDR3 length equals 13 residues. Germline V gives CDR1 SGDLS, CDR2 YYNGEE. The V gene lost 4 bases and the J gene lost 3 bases, with 11 bases spanning the gap. This CDR3 reads CASSRTRDYEQYF. The CDR3 DNA reads as TGTGCCAGCAGCCGTACGCGAGACTACGAGCAGTACTTC.

CDR3: CASRRDPTHAYEQYF. The CDR3 DNA reads TGTGCCAGCAGGCGGGACCCAACCCACGCCTACGAGCAGTACTTC. The J gene is TRBJ2-7, the V gene TRBV11-3, with a tentative D call TRBD2 (6 bases). Germline CDR1 reads SGHNT; CDR2 reads YENEEA. V lost 6 bases and J lost 2, with 17 bases in between. The length of the CDR3 is 15 residues.

This chain links TRBV5-6 with TRBJ2-5; TRBD1 aligns across 11 bases. Germline V CDR1 and CDR2: SGHDT, YYEEEE. The CDR3 length is 15 residues. Trimming took 4 bases from V and 5 from J; bases not matched to a gene: 7. The CDR3 sequence: CASSPDRGLRETQYF. The CDR3, as DNA: TGTGCCAGCAGCCCGGACAGGGGGCTTCGGGAGACCCAGTACTTC.

The gene calls are TRBV28 and TRBJ1-4, with D perhaps matching TRBD1 (6 bases). Germline V lookup: CDR1 MDHEN, CDR2 SYDVKM. CDR3 length: 15 residues. V was pared by 5 bases and J by 4 bases, with 14 bases between. The CDR3 DNA is TGTGCCAGCAGTGACACGGACAGCTATAATGAAAAACTGTTTTTT. This encodes CASSDTDSYNEKLFF. The entire variable domain, with the rest obtained from reference TRBV28 and TRBJ1-4, is as follows: DVKVTQSSRYLVKRTGEKVFLECVQDMDHENMFWYRQDPGLGLRLIYFSYDVKMKEKGDIPEGYSVSREKKERFSLILESASTNQTSMYLCASSDTDSYNEKLFFGSGTQLSVL.

V gene TRBV29-1 combines with J gene TRBJ2-7, with D perhaps matching TRBD1 or TRBD2 (5 bases each). Germline values: CDR1 SQVTM, CDR2 ANQGSEA. The CDR3 is made up of 15 amino acids. Trimming removed 7 bases at V and 4 bases at J, with 23 bases between. The DNA of the CDR3 is TGCAGCGCTAGGGGTACCGGGATCTTTGTATACGAGCAGTACTTC. It is translated as CSARGTGIFVYEQYF.

In nucleotides, the CDR3 is TGTGCCAGCTCACCTCGGGACAACACAGATACGCAGTATTTT. It yields the protein CASSPRDNTDTQYF. J is TRBJ2-3 and V is TRBV18; D perhaps matches TRBD1 (6 bases). Germline values: CDR1 KGHSH, CDR2 LQKENI. This CDR3 is built from 14 residues. V dropped 3 bases and J dropped 2 bases, with 9 bases sitting between them.

The chain carries TRBV5-1 and TRBJ1-1, with a weak D call TRBD1 (5 bases). CDR1 is SGHRS, CDR2 YFSETQ, per germline. The CDR3 has 14 amino acids. Trimming took 4 bases from V and 12 from J, leaving 22 bases between them. DNA of the CDR3: TGCGCCAGCAGCCCAGCTCCGGGGACCAGGGCGCCTTTCTTT. It translates to CASSPAPGTRAPFF.

The chain combines TRBV14 with TRBJ2-1, with D maybe TRBD2 (5 bases). The CDR3 spans 16 residues. Trimming pared 1 base from V and 0 bases from J, leaving 10 bases between. CDR1 is SGHDN, CDR2 FVKESK, per germline. CDR3: CASSQGYGNSYNEQFF. The CDR3 DNA is TGTGCCAGCAGCCAAGGGTACGGGAACTCCTACAATGAGCAGTTCTTC.

J is TRBJ1-3 and V is TRBV9; D gene ambiguous. CDR1 SGDLS and CDR2 YYNGEE come from the germline V gene. The V gene lost 4 bases and the J gene lost 0 bases, with 5 bases spanning the gap. CDR3 size: 13 residues. CDR3 DNA: TGTGCCAGCAGCTCCCACTCTGGAAACACCATATATTTT. Amino acids: CASSSHSGNTIYF.

The chain uses TRBV14 and TRBJ2-7; a possible D gene is TRBD1 (5 bases). Germline assignment: CDR1 SGHDN and CDR2 FVKESK. Between the trimmed V and J ends, which lost 3 bases and 2 bases, there was a span of 17 bases. The CDR3 is made up of 16 amino acids. The CDR3 bases are TGTGCCAGCAGCCAGGGGCCTGAGCCCACTCCCTACGAGCAGTACTTC. It encodes CASSQGPEPTPYEQYF.

The chain links TRBV7-8 to TRBJ1-4; possibly TRBD1 for D (5 bases). Trimming cost V 1 base and J 12 bases, with 12 bases left between them. The length of the CDR3 is 13 residues. Germline loops: CDR1 SGHVS, CDR2 FQNEAQ. The CDR3 region is CASSLGVTAELFF. DNA for the CDR3: TGTGCCAGCAGCTTAGGCGTGACAGCGGAACTGTTTTTT.

The rearrangement uses TRBV15 and TRBJ1-5; D gene ambiguous. Trimming cost V 5 bases and J 4 bases, with 12 bases left between them. Germline loops: CDR1 LNHNV, CDR2 YYDKDF (reference sequence). The CDR3 runs 14 residues. CDR3 sequence reads: CATSPPTVNQPQHF. The CDR3 DNA sequence: TGTGCCACCAGCCCGCCCACGGTGAATCAGCCCCAGCATTTT.

This sequence joins TRBV19 and TRBJ2-3, with D perhaps matching TRBD2 (5 bases). Germline V gene data show CDR1 as LNHDA and CDR2 as SQIVND (reference sequence). This CDR3 is built from 16 residues. The V gene lost 5 bases and the J gene lost 9 bases, with 24 bases spanning the gap. The CDR3 DNA follows: TGTGCCAGTAGTCCCCGGACTCGGGGTGGGTCGGGGACGCAGTATTTT. Its translation: CASSPRTRGGSGTQYF.

The rearrangement links TRBV7-8 to TRBJ1-5; D is possibly TRBD1 (6 bases). The ends were cut back, 5 bases at V and 4 bases at J, with 9 bases in the middle. Germline values: CDR1 SGHVS, CDR2 FQNEAQ. The CDR3 consists of 13 residues. The CDR3 loop reads CASSPDRNQPQHF. DNA for the CDR3: TGTGCCAGCAGCCCCGACAGGAATCAGCCCCAGCATTTT.